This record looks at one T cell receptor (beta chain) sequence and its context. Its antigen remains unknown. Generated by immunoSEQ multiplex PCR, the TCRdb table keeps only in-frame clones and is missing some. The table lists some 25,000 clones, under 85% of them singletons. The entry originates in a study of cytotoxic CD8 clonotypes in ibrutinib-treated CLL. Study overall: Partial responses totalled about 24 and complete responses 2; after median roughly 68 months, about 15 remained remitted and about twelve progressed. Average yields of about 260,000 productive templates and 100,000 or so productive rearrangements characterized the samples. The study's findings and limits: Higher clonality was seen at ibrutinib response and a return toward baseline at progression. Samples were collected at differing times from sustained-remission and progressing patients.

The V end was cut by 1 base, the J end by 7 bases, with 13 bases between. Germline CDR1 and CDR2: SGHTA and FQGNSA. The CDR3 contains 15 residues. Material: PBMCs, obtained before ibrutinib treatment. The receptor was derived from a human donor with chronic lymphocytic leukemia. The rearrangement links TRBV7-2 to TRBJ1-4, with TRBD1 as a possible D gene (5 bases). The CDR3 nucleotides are TGTGCCAGCAGCTTAGGGGGATATGGGGGTGAAAAACTGTTTTTT. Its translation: CASSLGGYGGEKLFF.